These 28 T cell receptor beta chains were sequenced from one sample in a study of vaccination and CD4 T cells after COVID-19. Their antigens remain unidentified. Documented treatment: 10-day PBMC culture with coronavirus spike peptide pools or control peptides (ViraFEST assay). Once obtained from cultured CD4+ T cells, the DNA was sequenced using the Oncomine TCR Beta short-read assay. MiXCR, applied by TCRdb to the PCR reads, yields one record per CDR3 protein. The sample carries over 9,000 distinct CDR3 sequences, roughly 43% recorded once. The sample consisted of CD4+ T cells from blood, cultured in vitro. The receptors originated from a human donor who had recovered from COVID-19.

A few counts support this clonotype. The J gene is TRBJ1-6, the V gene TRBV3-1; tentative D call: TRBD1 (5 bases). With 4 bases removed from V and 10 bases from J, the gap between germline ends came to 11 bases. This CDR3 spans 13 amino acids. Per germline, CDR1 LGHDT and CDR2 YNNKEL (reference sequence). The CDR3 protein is CASSLGGTSPLHF. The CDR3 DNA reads TGTGCCAGCAGCCTCGGGGGGACGTCACCCCTCCACTTT. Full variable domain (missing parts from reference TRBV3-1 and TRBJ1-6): DTAVSQTPKYLVTQMGNDKSIKCEQNLGHDTMYWYKQDSKKFLKIMFSYNNKELIINETVPNRFSPKSPDKAHLNLHINSLELGDSAVYFCASSLGGTSPLHFGNGTRLTVT.

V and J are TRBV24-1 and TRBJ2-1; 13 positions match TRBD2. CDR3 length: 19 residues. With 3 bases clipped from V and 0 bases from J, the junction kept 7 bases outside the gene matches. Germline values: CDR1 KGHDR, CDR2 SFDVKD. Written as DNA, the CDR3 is TGTGCCACCAGTGATACCGGACTAGCGGGGGAAAGCTCCTACAATGAGCAGTTCTTC. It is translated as CATSDTGLAGESSYNEQFF.

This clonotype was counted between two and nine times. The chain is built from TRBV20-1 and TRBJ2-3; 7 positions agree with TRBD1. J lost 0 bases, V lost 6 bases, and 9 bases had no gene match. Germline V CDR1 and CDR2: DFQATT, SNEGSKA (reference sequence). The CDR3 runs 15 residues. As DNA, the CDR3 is TGCAGTGCGGGACAGCTCCCCGCTAGCACAGATACGCAGTATTTT. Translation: CSAGQLPASTDTQYF.

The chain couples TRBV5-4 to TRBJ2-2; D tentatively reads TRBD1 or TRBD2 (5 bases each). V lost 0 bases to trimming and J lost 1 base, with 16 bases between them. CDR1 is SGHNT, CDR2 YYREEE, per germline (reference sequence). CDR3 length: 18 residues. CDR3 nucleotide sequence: TGTGCCAGCAGCTTGGCTACCTGGGGGTCAAAGAACACCGGGGAGCTGTTTTTT. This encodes CASSLATWGSKNTGELFF.

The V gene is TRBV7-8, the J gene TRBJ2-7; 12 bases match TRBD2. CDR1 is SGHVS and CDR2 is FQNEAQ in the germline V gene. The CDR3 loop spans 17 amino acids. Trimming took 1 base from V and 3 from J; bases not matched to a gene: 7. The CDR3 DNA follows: TGTGCCAGCAGCTTAGGGGTCCGGACTAGCGGGGTCTACGAGCAGTACTTC. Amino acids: CASSLGVRTSGVYEQYF. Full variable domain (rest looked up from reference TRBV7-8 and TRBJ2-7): GAGVSQSPRYKVAKRGQDVALRCDPISGHVSLFWYQQALGQGPEFLTYFQNEAQLDKSGLPSDRFFAERPEGSVSTLKIQRTQQEDSAVYLCASSLGVRTSGVYEQYFGPGTRLTVT.

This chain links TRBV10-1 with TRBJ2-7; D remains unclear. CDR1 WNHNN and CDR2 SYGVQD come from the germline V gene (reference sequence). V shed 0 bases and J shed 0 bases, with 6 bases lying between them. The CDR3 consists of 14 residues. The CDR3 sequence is CASSESTASYEQYF. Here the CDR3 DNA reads TGCGCCAGCAGTGAGTCGACGGCCTCCTACGAGCAGTACTTC.

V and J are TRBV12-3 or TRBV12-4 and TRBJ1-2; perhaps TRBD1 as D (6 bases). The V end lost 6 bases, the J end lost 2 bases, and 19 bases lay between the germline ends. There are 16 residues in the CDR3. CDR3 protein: CASSRGGTGANYGYTF. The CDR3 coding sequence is TGTGCCAGCAGCCGCGGGGGCACGGGGGCCAACTATGGCTACACCTTC.

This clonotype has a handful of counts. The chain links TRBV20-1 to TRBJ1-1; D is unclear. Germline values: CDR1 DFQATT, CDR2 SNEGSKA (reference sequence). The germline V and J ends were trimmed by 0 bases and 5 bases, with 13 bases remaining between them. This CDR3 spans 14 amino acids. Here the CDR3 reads CSARDSPEWTEAFF. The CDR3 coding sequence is TGCAGTGCTAGAGATTCCCCGGAGTGGACTGAAGCTTTCTTT.

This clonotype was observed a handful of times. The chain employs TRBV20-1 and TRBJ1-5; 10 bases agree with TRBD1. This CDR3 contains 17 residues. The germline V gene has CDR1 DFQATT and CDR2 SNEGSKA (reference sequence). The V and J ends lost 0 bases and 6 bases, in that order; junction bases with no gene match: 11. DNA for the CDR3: TGCAGTGCTAGAGAAGGTTGGGACAGGGGAGCGAGTCAGCCCCAGCATTTT. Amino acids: CSAREGWDRGASQPQHF.

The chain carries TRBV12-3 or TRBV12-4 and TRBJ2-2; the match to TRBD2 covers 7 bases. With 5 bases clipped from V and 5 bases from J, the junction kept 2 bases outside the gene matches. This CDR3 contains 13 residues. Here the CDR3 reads CASSPGGTGELFF. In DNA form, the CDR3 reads TGTGCCAGCAGTCCGGGAGGTACCGGGGAGCTGTTTTTT.

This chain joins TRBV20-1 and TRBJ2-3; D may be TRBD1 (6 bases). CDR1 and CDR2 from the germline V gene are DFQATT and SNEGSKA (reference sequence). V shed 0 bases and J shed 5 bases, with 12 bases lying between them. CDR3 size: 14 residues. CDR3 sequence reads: CSAREGAYIDTQYF. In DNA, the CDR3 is TGCAGTGCTAGAGAGGGGGCCTATATAGATACGCAGTATTTT.

CDR3 bases: TGTGCCATCACCAAAACAGAAAGCTATGGCTACACCTTC. It translates to CAITKTESYGYTF. The chain joins TRBV10-3 to TRBJ1-2, with D uncertain. Trimming shortened V by 7 bases and J by 4 bases, and 13 bases separated the two germline ends. CDR1 is ENHRY and CDR2 is SYGVKD in the germline V gene. This CDR3 region has 13 residues.

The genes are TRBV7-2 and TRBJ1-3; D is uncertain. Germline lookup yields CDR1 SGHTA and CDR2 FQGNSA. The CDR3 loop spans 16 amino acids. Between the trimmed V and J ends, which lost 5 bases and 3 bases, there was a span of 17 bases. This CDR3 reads CASSPKAGGGGNTIYF. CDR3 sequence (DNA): TGTGCCAGCAGCCCAAAGGCGGGAGGCGGTGGAAACACCATATATTTT.

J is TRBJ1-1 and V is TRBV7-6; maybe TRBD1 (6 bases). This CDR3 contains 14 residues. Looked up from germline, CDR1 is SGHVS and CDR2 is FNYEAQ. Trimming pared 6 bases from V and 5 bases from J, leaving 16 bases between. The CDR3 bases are TGTGCCAGCAGTCGCCCCCAGGGGAGGACTGAAGCTTTCTTT. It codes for CASSRPQGRTEAFF.

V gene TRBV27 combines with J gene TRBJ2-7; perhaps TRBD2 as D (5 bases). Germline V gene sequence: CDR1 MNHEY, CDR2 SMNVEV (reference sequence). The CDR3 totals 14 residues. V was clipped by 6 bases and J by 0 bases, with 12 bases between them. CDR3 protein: CASRSPGVSYEQYF. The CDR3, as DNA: TGTGCCAGCAGGTCCCCCGGGGTCTCCTACGAGCAGTACTTC.

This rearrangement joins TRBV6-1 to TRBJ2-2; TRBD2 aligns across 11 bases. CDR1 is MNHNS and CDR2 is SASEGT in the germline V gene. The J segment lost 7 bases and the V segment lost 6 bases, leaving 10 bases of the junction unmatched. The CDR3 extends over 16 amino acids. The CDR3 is CASSLGLAGFVGELFF. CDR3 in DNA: TGTGCCAGCAGCCTTGGACTAGCGGGTTTCGTCGGGGAGCTGTTTTTT.

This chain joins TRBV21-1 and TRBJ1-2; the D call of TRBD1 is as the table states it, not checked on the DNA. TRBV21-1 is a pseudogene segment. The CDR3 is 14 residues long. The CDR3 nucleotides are TGTGCCCGCAAAGGACACCACAAAGCCTATGGCTACACCTTC. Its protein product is CARKGHHKAYGYTF.

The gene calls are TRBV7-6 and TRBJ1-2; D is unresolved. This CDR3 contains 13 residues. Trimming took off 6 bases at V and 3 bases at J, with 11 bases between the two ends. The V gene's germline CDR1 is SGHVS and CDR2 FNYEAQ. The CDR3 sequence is CASRPAADYGYTF. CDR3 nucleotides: TGTGCCAGCAGGCCAGCAGCGGACTATGGCTACACCTTC.

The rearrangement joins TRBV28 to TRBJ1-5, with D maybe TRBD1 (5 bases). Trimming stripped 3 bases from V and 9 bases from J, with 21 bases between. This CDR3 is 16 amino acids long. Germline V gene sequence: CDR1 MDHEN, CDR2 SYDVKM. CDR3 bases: TGTGCCAGCAGTTTCGCCCAGGGCCAAGCTATGGCGCCCCAGCATTTT. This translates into CASSFAQGQAMAPQHF.

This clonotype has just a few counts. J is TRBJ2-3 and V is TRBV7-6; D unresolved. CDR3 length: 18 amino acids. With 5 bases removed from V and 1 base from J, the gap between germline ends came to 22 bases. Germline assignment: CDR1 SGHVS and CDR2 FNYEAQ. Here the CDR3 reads CASSKRERPGSGTDTQYF. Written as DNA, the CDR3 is TGTGCCAGCAGCAAACGAGAAAGACCTGGTTCGGGCACAGATACGCAGTATTTT.

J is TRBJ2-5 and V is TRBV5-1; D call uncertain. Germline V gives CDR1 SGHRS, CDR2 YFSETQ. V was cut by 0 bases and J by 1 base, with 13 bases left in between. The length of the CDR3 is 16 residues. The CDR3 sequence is CASSLGTTTIQETQYF. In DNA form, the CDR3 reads TGCGCCAGCAGCTTGGGAACCACTACGATCCAAGAGACCCAGTACTTC. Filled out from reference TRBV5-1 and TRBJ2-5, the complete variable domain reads KAGVTQTPRYLIKTRGQQVTLSCSPISGHRSVSWYQQTPGQGLQFLFEYFSETQRNKGNFPGRFSGRQFSNSRSEMNVSTLELGDSALYLCASSLGTTTIQETQYFGPGTRLLVL.

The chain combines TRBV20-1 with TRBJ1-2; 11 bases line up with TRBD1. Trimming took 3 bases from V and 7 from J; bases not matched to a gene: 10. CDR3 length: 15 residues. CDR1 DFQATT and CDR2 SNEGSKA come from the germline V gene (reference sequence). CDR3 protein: CSASRDRGSVSGYTF. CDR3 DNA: TGCAGTGCTAGTAGGGACAGGGGGTCTGTTTCTGGCTACACCTTC.

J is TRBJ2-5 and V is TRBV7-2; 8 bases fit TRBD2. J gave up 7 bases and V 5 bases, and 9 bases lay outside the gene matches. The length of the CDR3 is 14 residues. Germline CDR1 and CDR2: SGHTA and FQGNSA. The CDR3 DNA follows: TGTGCCAGCAGCCGTACTAGCGGTGGATGGACCCAGTACTTC. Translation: CASSRTSGGWTQYF.

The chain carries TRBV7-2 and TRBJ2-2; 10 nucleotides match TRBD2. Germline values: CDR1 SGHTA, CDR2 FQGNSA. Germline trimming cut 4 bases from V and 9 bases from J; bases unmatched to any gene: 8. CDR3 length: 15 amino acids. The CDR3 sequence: CASSSSGGRDRELFF. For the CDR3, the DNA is TGTGCCAGCAGCTCTAGCGGGGGCCGCGACAGGGAGCTGTTTTTT.

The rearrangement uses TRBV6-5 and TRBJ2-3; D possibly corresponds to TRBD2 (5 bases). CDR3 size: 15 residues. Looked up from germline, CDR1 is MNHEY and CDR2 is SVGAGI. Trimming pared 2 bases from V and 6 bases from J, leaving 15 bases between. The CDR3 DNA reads TGTGCCAGCAGTTACGAGCGGACCCCGCCCGATACGCAGTATTTT. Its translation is CASSYERTPPDTQYF.

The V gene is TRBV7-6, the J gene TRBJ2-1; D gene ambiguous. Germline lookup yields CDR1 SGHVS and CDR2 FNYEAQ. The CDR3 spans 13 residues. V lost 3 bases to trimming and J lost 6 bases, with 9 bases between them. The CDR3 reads CASSFARRNEQFF. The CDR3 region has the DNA TGTGCCAGCAGCTTTGCCAGGCGCAATGAGCAGTTCTTC.

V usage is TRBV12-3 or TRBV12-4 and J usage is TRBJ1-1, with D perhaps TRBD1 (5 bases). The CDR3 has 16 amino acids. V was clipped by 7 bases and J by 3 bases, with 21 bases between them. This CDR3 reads CASIRNRGGTYTEAFF. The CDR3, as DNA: TGTGCCAGCATACGGAATCGGGGGGGGACCTACACTGAAGCTTTCTTT.

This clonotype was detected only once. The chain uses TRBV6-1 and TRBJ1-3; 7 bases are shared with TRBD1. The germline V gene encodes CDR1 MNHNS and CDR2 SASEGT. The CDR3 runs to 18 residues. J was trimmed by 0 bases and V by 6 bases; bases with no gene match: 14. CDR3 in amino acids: CASSRATGINLSGNTIYF. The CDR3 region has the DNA TGTGCCAGCAGCAGGGCGACAGGGATAAATCTCTCTGGAAACACCATATATTTT.